The rows below give T cell receptor beta chains drawn from one sample of a study of glioma-infiltrating T cells after dendritic cell vaccination. The method was immunoSEQ multiplex PCR; TCRdb's version includes in-frame clones alone and lacks a portion of them. In the table there are tens of thousands of clones, roughly 87% of which are singletons. The starting material was blood, obtained after dendritic cell vaccination. These receptors were collected from a human donor with glioblastoma. CDR3s include the opening cysteine and the closing phenylalanine or tryptophan. Fields, in order: V gene, J gene, clone size, D gene, CDR3 DNA, CDR3 protein. D genes are given only for firm matches. Rows give clone size only sometimes, using once, few, many, or a class for an expanded clone.

>TRBV12-5|TRBJ2-7|once|.
TGTGCTAGTGGCTACGTTCGACAACCCTACGAGCAGTACTTC
CASGYVRQPYEQYF
>TRBV11-3|TRBJ2-3|.|TRBD1
TGTGCCAGCAGCTTAGTCCCCTGGACAGGGACCACAGATACGCAGTATTTT
CASSLVPWTGTTDTQYF
>TRBV4-2|TRBJ1-2|.|TRBD1
TGTGCCAGCAGGGTACAGGGGGTTGATGGCTACACCTTC
CASRVQGVDGYTF
>TRBV7-2|TRBJ1-3|few|.
TGTGCCAGCAGCTCCTCTCCGGGGGACACCATATATTTT
CASSSSPGDTIYF
>TRBV5-1|TRBJ2-7|once|TRBD2
TGCGCCAGCAGCATTAGCGGGGAACAATCCTACGAGCAGTACTTC
CASSISGEQSYEQYF
>TRBV4-1|TRBJ1-5|.|TRBD1
TGCGCCAGCAGCCTTTGGACAGGGCCCCAACCCCAGCATTTT
CASSLWTGPQPQHF
>TRBV5-4|TRBJ2-1|.|.
TGTGCCAGCAGCTTGGGTGGGAGAGGACTCTACAATGAGCAGTTCTTC
CASSLGGRGLYNEQFF
>TRBV5-6|TRBJ2-3|.|TRBD1
TGTGCCAGCAGCTTGCGAGACAGGGGGCGAGGCACAGATACGCAGTATTTT
CASSLRDRGRGTDTQYF
>TRBV4-1|TRBJ2-7|.|TRBD2
TGCGCCAGCAGTCTAGCGGGAGGTTCCTACGAGCAGTACTTC
CASSLAGGSYEQYF
>TRBV10-1|TRBJ1-1|.|TRBD1
TGCGCCAGCATCGGACAGGGGGGCACTGAAGCTTTCTTT
CASIGQGGTEAFF
>TRBV6-5|TRBJ1-1|.|.
TGTGCCAGCAGTTACAGGCGGCAGAACACTGAAGCTTTCTTT
CASSYRRQNTEAFF
>TRBV18|TRBJ1-4|once|.
TGTGCCAGCTCACCTGGGACATTTTCTACTAATGAAAAACTGTTTTTT
CASSPGTFSTNEKLFF
>TRBV2|TRBJ1-1|.|.
TGTGCCAGCACCCTCTCCGAGGATGAAGCTTTCTTT
CASTLSEDEAFF
>TRBV7-8|TRBJ2-3|.|TRBD2
TGTGCCAGCAGCGTTAGCGGGGGGGCGATAGATACGCAGTATTTT
CASSVSGGAIDTQYF
>TRBV7-9|TRBJ1-2|.|TRBD1
TGTGCCAGCCGTCCGTCCGGGACAGACTCCTATGGCTACACCTTC
CASRPSGTDSYGYTF
>TRBV19|TRBJ2-1|.|.
TGTGCCAGTAGTATATCGCAGTCCTACAATGAGCAGTTCTTC
CASSISQSYNEQFF
>TRBV5-4|TRBJ1-2|.|TRBD1
TGTGCCAGCAGCGAAGGGACAGCGGCCTATGGCTACACCTTC
CASSEGTAAYGYTF
>TRBV15|TRBJ2-7|.|TRBD2
TGTGCCACCAGCAGCATAGCGGGAGAGGCCCGCTACGAGCAGTACTTC
CATSSIAGEARYEQYF
>TRBV5-4|TRBJ2-7|.|TRBD2
TGTGCCAGCAGCTTGGGAGGGACTACCTACGAGCAGTACTTC
CASSLGGTTYEQYF
>TRBV5-8|TRBJ2-1|.|.
TGTGCCAGCACCCACTTCGCGGGGATTGAGCAGTTCTTC
CASTHFAGIEQFF
>TRBV6-4|TRBJ2-3|.|TRBD1
TGTGCCAGCAGTGAGCAGGGGACAGCAGATACGCAGTATTTT
CASSEQGTADTQYF
>TRBV2|TRBJ2-1|.|.
TGTGCCAGCGACGTGGCGGACTACTCCTACAATGAGCAGTTCTTC
CASDVADYSYNEQFF
>TRBV5-6|TRBJ1-1|.|.
TGTGCCAGCAGCTCTAGGACTTTCAGCACTGAAGCTTTCTTT
CASSSRTFSTEAFF
>TRBV19|TRBJ1-6|.|.
TGTGCCACTCGGACAGCCGATTATAATTCACCCCTCCACTTT
CATRTADYNSPLHF
>TRBV5-8|TRBJ1-2|.|.
TGTGCCAGCAGCTTGCCAGGGCGAAGGGAATTCTATGGCTACACCTTC
CASSLPGRREFYGYTF
>TRBV2|TRBJ1-1|.|TRBD1
TGTGCCAGCAGTCAACAGGGGGATTACACTGAAGCTTTCTTT
CASSQQGDYTEAFF
>TRBV4-2|TRBJ1-3|few|.
TGTGCCAGCAGCCAGGTCGAGAGTAAGGGAAACACCATATATTTT
CASSQVESKGNTIYF
>TRBV18|TRBJ1-4|few|.
TGTGCCAGCTCACCAGGGGGAGGTGAAAAACTGTTTTTT
CASSPGGGEKLFF
>TRBV15|TRBJ1-4|few|.
TGTGCCACCAGCAGAGGGGGGGTCGGTGAAAAACTGTTTTTT
CATSRGGVGEKLFF
>TRBV6-4|TRBJ2-2|.|.
TGTGCCAGCAGTCCGGGACACGCGAACACCGGGGAGCTGTTTTTT
CASSPGHANTGELFF
>TRBV5-6|TRBJ2-7|.|TRBD1
TGTGCCAGCAGCCCCCCGGGACAGCTTCTTCACGAGCAGTACTTC
CASSPPGQLLHEQYF
>TRBV11-1|TRBJ2-3|few|.
TGTGCCAGCAGCCCGTGGGCCACAGATACGCAGTATTTT
CASSPWATDTQYF
>TRBV19|TRBJ2-3|.|TRBD2
TGTGCCAGTAGTATCGGGACTAGCGGGGGGGCCGGAGATACGCAGTATTTT
CASSIGTSGGAGDTQYF
>TRBV27|TRBJ2-2|.|TRBD2
TGTGCCAGCAGTGGCCAGCGGGGGGCCAACACCGGGGAGCTGTTTTTT
CASSGQRGANTGELFF
>TRBV19|TRBJ1-1|.|.
TGTGCCAGTAGTATCTTGATGAGCCTGATGAACACTGAAGCTTTCTTT
CASSILMSLMNTEAFF
>TRBV27|TRBJ2-5|few|.
TGTGCCAGCAGTTCCGGGACTTGGGGAGGGACCCAGTACTTC
CASSSGTWGGTQYF
>TRBV29-1|TRBJ1-2|.|TRBD1
TGCAGCGTTGAAGATCTCCCAGGGGGATATGGCTACACCTTC
CSVEDLPGGYGYTF
>TRBV29-1|TRBJ2-2|.|.
TGCAGCGTTGTCCTATGGACCGGGGAGCTGTTTTTT
CSVVLWTGELFF
>TRBV18|TRBJ2-5|.|.
TGTGCCAGCTCACCACGTATGGACTATCAAGAGACCCAGTACTTC
CASSPRMDYQETQYF
>TRBV7-6|TRBJ1-2|.|.
TGTGCCAGCAGCTTACTCCAGGGGAACTATGGCTACACCTTC
CASSLLQGNYGYTF
>TRBV5-1|TRBJ2-3|.|.
TGCGCCAGCAGCTGGGGATACAGGGGGGGTACAGATACGCAGTATTTT
CASSWGYRGGTDTQYF